Listed here are 9 T cell receptor beta chains from one sample, sequenced in a study of shared clonotypes between healthy human individuals. Clones were sequenced by immunoSEQ multiplex PCR, and TCRdb holds only the in-frame ones, with some missing. This sample yields 400,000 to 550,000 clones, of which roughly 85% are seen a single time; 10% to 15% belongs to the top ten. The specimen sequenced was PBMCs. These receptors were obtained from a woman aged 40 to 50 in good health. Some clones in this sample may be carry-over from other donors' samples.

The chain uses TRBV5-4 and TRBJ2-3, with 12 nucleotides matching TRBD2. Germline V gene lookup returns CDR1 SGHNT and CDR2 YYREEE (reference sequence). The CDR3 is made up of 15 amino acids. The trim removed 4 bases at V and 3 bases at J, leaving 3 bases unmatched. The CDR3 region has the DNA TGTGCCAGCAGCCTCACTAGCGGGAGGACAGATACGCAGTATTTT. It yields the protein CASSLTSGRTDTQYF.

With respect to this clone: The sample has other DNA sequences that encode this CDR3 too. This chain connects TRBV18 to TRBJ2-5; 8 nucleotides match TRBD2. CDR1 KGHSH and CDR2 LQKENI come from the germline V gene. The ends lost 3 bases at V and 3 bases at J; junction bases unmatched: 0. This CDR3 region has 13 residues. Written as DNA, the CDR3 is TGTGCCAGCTCACCTAGCGGGAAAGAGACCCAGTACTTC. Amino acids: CASSPSGKETQYF.

V and J are TRBV6-1 and TRBJ2-1; D unresolved. The V and J ends lost 1 base and 10 bases respectively, with 11 bases between them. The CDR3 consists of 13 residues. Germline values: CDR1 MNHNS, CDR2 SASEGT. CDR3 loop: CASSEVQDREQFF. CDR3 DNA sequence: TGTGCCAGCAGTGAAGTCCAGGATAGGGAGCAGTTCTTC.

V usage is TRBV30 and J usage is TRBJ2-2; D gene uncertain. Germline V CDR1 and CDR2: GTSNPN, SVGIG (reference sequence). The CDR3 length is 15 residues. V gave up 7 bases and J gave up 4 bases, with 19 bases separating them. The CDR3 DNA is TGTGCCTTTAATCCCTTTGGACGGTCCACCGGGGAGCTGTTTTTT. It specifies CAFNPFGRSTGELFF.

The chain recombines TRBV21-1 with TRBJ2-1; no DNA check was done on the table's D call, TRBD1. TRBV21-1 is reported as a pseudogene. This CDR3 has 10 residues. CDR3: CAFTGTGKFF. CDR3 in DNA: TGTGCCTTTACCGGGACAGGAAAGTTCTTC.

In regard to this clone: Other DNA sequences in the sample encode the same CDR3. The V gene is TRBV7-3, the J gene TRBJ2-5; D tentatively reads TRBD1 or TRBD2 (5 bases each). V was trimmed by 0 bases and J by 1 base, leaving 9 bases between them. Germline V gives CDR1 SGHTA, CDR2 FQGTGA. CDR3 length: 15 residues. The CDR3 DNA reads TGTGCCAGCAGCTTAACGAGGGGACCCCAAGAGACCCAGTACTTC. Translated: CASSLTRGPQETQYF.

This clone was observed once. This sequence joins TRBV2 and TRBJ2-1; 9 positions agree with TRBD1. Germline trimming cut 6 bases from V and 8 bases from J; bases unmatched to any gene: 5. The length of the CDR3 is 13 residues. The V gene's germline CDR1 is SNHLY and CDR2 FYNNEI. CDR3 bases: TGTGCCAGCAGGCGGACAGGGGTCGATGAGCAGTTCTTC. This encodes CASRRTGVDEQFF.

The rearrangement joins TRBV7-8 to TRBJ1-3, with 10 bases that match TRBD1. CDR1 and CDR2 from the germline V gene are SGHVS and FQNEAQ. The CDR3 extends over 16 amino acids. The J segment lost 4 bases and the V segment lost 5 bases, leaving 8 bases of the junction unmatched. CDR3 bases: TGTGCCAGCAGCCCGCGACAGGGGGCTGGGGGAAACACCATATATTTT. Translated: CASSPRQGAGGNTIYF.

The chain couples TRBV11-2 to TRBJ1-3; D remains unclear. The germline gives CDR1 SGHAT, CDR2 FQNNGV. The CDR3 is made up of 17 amino acids. Trimming shortened V by 0 bases and J by 3 bases, and 15 bases separated the two germline ends. The CDR3 is CASSLDAEEPHGNTIYF. CDR3 nucleotide sequence: TGTGCCAGCAGCTTAGATGCTGAGGAGCCCCATGGAAACACCATATATTTT.